The 30 T cell receptor beta chains in this list originate from one sample, sequenced in a study of chemoradiotherapy in HPV16-positive cancers. This table comes from immunoSEQ multiplex PCR, and its TCRdb copy is limited to in-frame clones, with some not included. In the table there are fewer than 30,000 clones, approximately 94% of which are singletons. Collection of the sample occurred from a patient who underwent chemoradiotherapy. The receptors here all came from a human donor with HPV-associated anogenital cancer.

This sequence joins TRBV19 and TRBJ1-5; D gene unclear. This CDR3 is built from 15 residues. V was shortened by 3 bases and J by 0 bases, with 9 bases between the two germline ends. Germline V CDR1 and CDR2: LNHDA, SQIVND (reference sequence). CDR3 DNA: TGTGCCAGTAGTATGGGAGGATATAGCAATCAGCCCCAGCATTTT. Translating it yields CASSMGGYSNQPQHF.

The chain joins TRBV6-5 to TRBJ1-6; 9 positions match TRBD1. The V gene end was trimmed by 2 bases and the J gene end by 8 bases; junction bases not matched to a gene: 7. CDR1 MNHEY and CDR2 SVGAGI come from the germline V gene. This CDR3 is built from 16 residues. CDR3 in DNA: TGTGCCAGCAGTTACGGCACAGGGGGCGCGGATTCACCCCTCCACTTT. As protein: CASSYGTGGADSPLHF.

CDR3 nucleotides: TGCGCCAGCAGCTTGAGCCCTCAAGCGGGAGCCCGCACAGATACGCAGTATTTT. It is translated as CASSLSPQAGARTDTQYF. The chain employs TRBV5-1 and TRBJ2-3; 8 bases are a match to TRBD2. Germline V CDR1 and CDR2: SGHRS, YFSETQ. Germline trimming cut 1 base from V and 1 base from J; bases unmatched to any gene: 11. This CDR3 comprises 18 residues.

The rearrangement links TRBV7-8 to TRBJ2-3, with 7 bases that match TRBD1. The CDR3 is made up of 14 amino acids. Germline V lookup: CDR1 SGHVS, CDR2 FQNEAQ. The junction had 6 bases not matched to a gene; V was cut back by 7 bases and J by 2 bases. The CDR3 region has the DNA TGTGCCAGCACTCGAACAGGGGACACAGATACGCAGTATTTT. Translation: CASTRTGDTDTQYF.

The gene calls are TRBV6-4 and TRBJ2-3, with TRBD2 as a possible D gene (6 bases). The CDR3 sequence is 13 residues long. The germline gives CDR1 MRHNA, CDR2 SNTAGT. V was trimmed by 5 bases and J by 8 bases, leaving 14 bases between them. The CDR3, as DNA: TGTGCCAGCAGTCTTGATAGCGGTTTTACGCAGTATTTT. This codes for CASSLDSGFTQYF.

V usage is TRBV4-1 and J usage is TRBJ2-5, with no clear D. The CDR3 spans 14 residues. The ends were cut back, 2 bases at V and 1 base at J, with 8 bases in the middle. CDR1 and CDR2 from the germline V gene are MGHRA and YSYEKL. The chain's CDR3 is CASSQRQPQETQYF. The CDR3 DNA reads as TGCGCCAGCAGCCAACGGCAACCCCAAGAGACCCAGTACTTC.

The V gene is TRBV19, the J gene TRBJ2-2, with D perhaps given as TRBD1 or TRBD2 (5 bases each). Germline V gene sequence: CDR1 LNHDA, CDR2 SQIVND (reference sequence). Trimming took 1 base from V and 4 from J, leaving 10 bases between them. CDR3 length: 15 amino acids. DNA of the CDR3: TGTGCCAGTAGTATAGGTGGGGGAATCACCGGGGAGCTGTTTTTT. Translating it yields CASSIGGGITGELFF.

The chain couples TRBV27 to TRBJ2-7; D is undetermined. Deletions cut 7 bases from V and 0 bases from J, with 10 bases between. CDR1 is MNHEY, CDR2 SMNVEV, per germline (reference sequence). CDR3 length equals 13 residues. CDR3 region: CASKDLSSYEQYF. The DNA of the CDR3 is TGTGCCAGCAAAGATCTGAGCTCCTACGAGCAGTACTTC.

The chain combines TRBV5-1 with TRBJ1-4, with D possibly matching TRBD1 (5 bases). The CDR3 contains 16 residues. The germline V gene encodes CDR1 SGHRS and CDR2 YFSETQ. Deletions cut 5 bases from V and 3 bases from J, with 17 bases between. Here the CDR3 DNA reads TGCGCCAGCAGTATCGGGGGAAATGCGGCTAATGAAAAACTGTTTTTT. It encodes CASSIGGNAANEKLFF.

This sequence joins TRBV27 and TRBJ1-2; TRBD1 might be the D (5 bases). Germline CDR1 MNHEY, CDR2 SMNVEV (reference sequence). V shed 2 bases and J shed 5 bases, with 6 bases lying between them. This CDR3 is built from 12 residues. CDR3 region: CASSLRGYGYTF. The DNA of the CDR3 is TGTGCCAGCAGTTTAAGGGGATATGGCTACACCTTC.

The rearrangement links TRBV29-1 to TRBJ1-1; D is unclear. The V end lost 7 bases, the J end lost 0 bases, and 30 bases lay between the germline ends. The CDR3 loop spans 19 amino acids. The germline gives CDR1 SQVTM, CDR2 ANQGSEA. CDR3 sequence reads: CSAELTSGQADLMNTEAFF. CDR3 nucleotides: TGCAGCGCCGAGTTGACAAGCGGTCAGGCTGACCTTATGAACACTGAAGCTTTCTTT. The variable domain in full, completed from reference TRBV29-1 and TRBJ1-1, reads SAVISQKPSRDICQRGTSLTIQCQVDSQVTMMFWYRQQPGQSLTLIATANQGSEATYESGFVIDKFPISRPNLTFSTLTVSNMSPEDSSIYLCSAELTSGQADLMNTEAFFGQGTRLTVV.

The rearrangement links TRBV19 to TRBJ1-5; 9 bases are shared with TRBD1. With the DNA end fitting TRBJ2-3 better, the J assignment may be wrong. Germline-derived CDR1 and CDR2 are LNHDA and SQIVND (reference sequence). The CDR3 has 16 residues. Here the CDR3 reads CASSTATGTGNQPQYF. As DNA, the CDR3 is TGTGCCAGTAGTACGGCTACCGGGACAGGGAATCAGCCCCAGTATTTT.

This clone was seen a few times. The chain carries TRBV7-9 and TRBJ1-2, with D uncertain. CDR3 length equals 11 residues. Germline V gives CDR1 SEHNR, CDR2 FQNEAQ (reference sequence). V was trimmed by 1 base and J by 13 bases, leaving 10 bases between them. The CDR3 is CASSLGSGGTF. In DNA form, the CDR3 reads TGTGCCAGCAGCTTAGGGTCGGGCGGCACCTTC.

V is TRBV5-5 and J is TRBJ2-1, with 9 bases identical to TRBD1. Trimming cost V 2 bases and J 4 bases; bases outside gene matches: 4. CDR3 size: 15 residues. The germline gives CDR1 SGHKS, CDR2 YYEKEE (reference sequence). This chain's CDR3 is CASSLGDREYNEQFF. CDR3 DNA sequence: TGTGCCAGCAGCTTAGGGGACAGGGAGTACAATGAGCAGTTCTTC.

This clone showed up just a few times. The rearrangement joins TRBV6-5 to TRBJ1-2; D uncertain. This CDR3 has 14 amino acids. CDR1 and CDR2 from the germline V gene are MNHEY and SVGAGI. Trimming pared 0 bases from V and 4 bases from J, leaving 9 bases between. This CDR3 reads CASSYSGPFYGYTF. The CDR3 DNA reads as TGTGCCAGCAGTTACTCTGGACCGTTCTATGGCTACACCTTC.

This chain links TRBV7-6 with TRBJ2-3; 9 bases agree with TRBD1. Germline V gene sequence: CDR1 SGHVS, CDR2 FNYEAQ. V shed 2 bases and J 2 bases; nucleotides not matched to a gene: 11. The CDR3 extends over 18 amino acids. The CDR3 nucleotides are TGTGCCAGCAGCTTATTACAGGGGGCCCTACCCAACACAGATACGCAGTATTTT. It encodes CASSLLQGALPNTDTQYF.

The CDR3 nucleotides read TGTGCCAGTAGGACGGTTGCGGGGGGGAACACAGATACGCAGTATTTT. Its translation: CASRTVAGGNTDTQYF. The J gene is TRBJ2-3, the V gene TRBV19, with 9 bases that match TRBD2. CDR1 and CDR2 from the germline V gene are LNHDA and SQIVND (reference sequence). The CDR3 spans 16 residues. V shed 6 bases and J 2 bases; nucleotides not matched to a gene: 9.

V gene TRBV27 combines with J gene TRBJ2-1, with 7 nucleotides matching TRBD1. The germline gives CDR1 MNHEY, CDR2 SMNVEV (reference sequence). The CDR3 runs 15 residues. The J segment lost 2 bases and the V segment lost 8 bases, leaving 9 bases of the junction unmatched. CDR3: CASSRQGLAYNEQFF. The CDR3 bases are TGTGCCAGCTCCAGACAGGGCCTTGCCTACAATGAGCAGTTCTTC.

A single count supports this clone. V usage is TRBV19 and J usage is TRBJ1-6, with D possibly being TRBD1 (6 bases). From germline, CDR1 is LNHDA and CDR2 SQIVND (reference sequence). The CDR3 sequence is 16 residues long. The V end lost 3 bases, the J end lost 3 bases, and 12 bases lay between the germline ends. CDR3 DNA: TGTGCCAGTAGTATCGGTGGGGGCTTCTATAATTCACCCCTCCACTTT. Translating it yields CASSIGGGFYNSPLHF.

V is TRBV18 and J is TRBJ2-7; D call uncertain. With 1 base removed from V and 0 bases from J, the gap between germline ends came to 13 bases. CDR1 and CDR2 from the germline V gene are KGHSH and LQKENI. CDR3 size: 16 residues. The chain's CDR3 is CASSPLRMLYSYEQYF. The CDR3 coding sequence is TGTGCCAGCTCACCACTTAGGATGCTTTACTCCTACGAGCAGTACTTC.

The rearrangement uses TRBV10-3 and TRBJ1-4; perhaps TRBD1 as D (5 bases). CDR3 length: 15 amino acids. The V end lost 0 bases, the J end lost 4 bases, and 9 bases lay between the germline ends. Germline V gene lookup returns CDR1 ENHRY and CDR2 SYGVKD. The CDR3 DNA sequence: TGTGCCATCAGTGAGTCGGCAGGGATTAATGAAAAACTGTTTTTT. It specifies CAISESAGINEKLFF.

This clone was seen just once. The V call is TRBV6-1, the J call TRBJ1-5; D uncertain. This CDR3 has 14 amino acids. Germline-derived CDR1 and CDR2 are MNHNS and SASEGT. Trimming removed 6 bases from V and 6 bases from J, with 15 bases in between. The CDR3 sequence is CASRALAGSQPQHF. DNA for the CDR3: TGTGCCAGCAGAGCATTGGCGGGGTCTCAGCCCCAGCATTTT.

The chain uses TRBV11-2 and TRBJ2-3, with no clear D. This CDR3 spans 12 amino acids. Germline assignment: CDR1 SGHAT and CDR2 FQNNGV. V lost 3 bases and J lost 10, with 11 bases in between. The chain's CDR3 is CASSLPGWAQYF. In DNA, the CDR3 is TGTGCCAGCAGCTTGCCCGGTTGGGCGCAGTATTTT.

The V and J genes are TRBV30 and TRBJ2-2, with D possibly matching TRBD2 (6 bases). The CDR3 sequence is 14 residues long. In germline, CDR1 is GTSNPN, CDR2 SVGIG (reference sequence). V gave up 5 bases and J gave up 5 bases, with 15 bases separating them. The CDR3 protein is CAWGGGPLTGELFF. CDR3 nucleotides: TGTGCCTGGGGAGGAGGGCCTCTAACCGGGGAGCTGTTTTTT.

The rearrangement uses TRBV5-1 and TRBJ1-6, with unresolved D. V lost 3 bases and J lost 7, with 14 bases in between. This CDR3 contains 15 residues. CDR1 and CDR2 (germline): SGHRS, YFSETQ. This CDR3 is CASSSEGTNNSPLHF. The CDR3 nucleotides read TGCGCCAGCAGCTCAGAGGGAACAAACAATTCACCCCTCCACTTT.

J is TRBJ1-5 and V is TRBV6-1, with D possibly TRBD1 on 6 matching bases. With 7 bases removed from V and 5 bases from J, the gap between germline ends came to 9 bases. This CDR3 has 12 residues. Germline-derived CDR1 and CDR2 are MNHNS and SASEGT. The CDR3 region is CASKQGDQPQHF. As DNA, the CDR3 is TGTGCCAGCAAACAGGGAGATCAGCCCCAGCATTTT.

V usage is TRBV10-3 and J usage is TRBJ2-3, with D perhaps TRBD1 (6 bases). The CDR3 is made up of 14 amino acids. Trimming took off 4 bases at V and 2 bases at J, with 10 bases between the two ends. Per the germline V gene, CDR1 is ENHRY and CDR2 is SYGVKD. CDR3 sequence: CAISGQVSTDTQYF. For the CDR3, the DNA is TGTGCCATCAGTGGACAGGTGTCCACAGATACGCAGTATTTT.

The V and J genes are TRBV5-4 and TRBJ2-2; 7 nucleotides agree with TRBD2. The germline V gene has CDR1 SGHNT and CDR2 YYREEE (reference sequence). The V gene end was trimmed by 0 bases and the J gene end by 4 bases; junction bases not matched to a gene: 9. CDR3 length: 17 amino acids. The CDR3 DNA reads TGTGCCAGCAGCTTGGATAATCGGGCTAGCGGCACCGGGGAGCTGTTTTTT. It encodes CASSLDNRASGTGELFF.

This chain links TRBV7-2 with TRBJ2-1, with D perhaps matching TRBD1 (7 bases). CDR3 length equals 14 residues. The germline V gene has CDR1 SGHTA and CDR2 FQGNSA. The V end lost 3 bases, the J end lost 5 bases, and 11 bases lay between the germline ends. CDR3 in DNA: TGTGCCAGCAGCTTCCAGGGGGGAGACAATGAGCAGTTCTTC. It yields the protein CASSFQGGDNEQFF. Full variable domain (remainder filled in from reference TRBV7-2 and TRBJ2-1): GAGVSQSPSNKVTEKGKDVELRCDPISGHTALYWYRQSLGQGLEFLIYFQGNSAPDKSGLPSDRFSAERTGGSVSTLTIQRTQQEDSAVYLCASSFQGGDNEQFFGPGTRLTVL.

The chain employs TRBV7-9 and TRBJ1-1, with D perhaps TRBD1 (6 bases). From germline, CDR1 is SEHNR and CDR2 FQNEAQ (reference sequence). The CDR3 is 13 amino acids. V was shortened by 5 bases and J by 6 bases, with 13 bases between the two germline ends. This CDR3 is CASSPDSLSEAFF. The CDR3 bases are TGTGCCAGCAGCCCGGACAGCCTTTCTGAAGCTTTCTTT.